This T cell receptor beta chain was recovered during a study of tumor-infiltrating lymphocytes in localized non-small cell lung cancer. Study-wide results and limits: Tumor T-cell fraction from TCR sequencing was not associated with recurrence-free survival (p = 0.61). Technical variation could not be separated from intratumor heterogeneity here. Tumors had more T cell infiltration than uninvolved lung, per TCRbeta sequencing and CD3 counts. Available tissue quantity limited TCR sequencing to a patient subset.

This clone occurred a few times. Its target is unknown. Per germline, CDR1 MNHNS and CDR2 SASEGT. Unmatched junction bases numbered 9, after V lost 7 bases and J lost 8 bases. This CDR3 is built from 14 residues. Produced via immunoSEQ multiplex PCR; TCRdb's table is partial and in-frame only. The top ten clones hold over 5% of a sample with around 25,000 clones, 60% to 75% of them seen once. Sequenced input: lung tumor tissue. The sequence was obtained from a human donor with non-small cell lung cancer. The V call is TRBV6-1, the J call TRBJ2-1; 9 bases fit TRBD2. This CDR3 is CASKGLAGSDEQFF. CDR3 sequence (DNA): TGTGCCAGCAAGGGGCTAGCGGGGTCTGATGAGCAGTTCTTC.